Described below is a single TCR beta chain sequence and its context. The antigen remains undetermined. This sample was included in a study of graft-versus-host responses after intestinal transplantation. About the research overall: Grafts were multivisceral, liver-intestinal, or isolated intestinal. Following induction with anti-thymocyte globulin, all recipients were given tacrolimus and steroids for roughly three years.

CDR1 SNHLY and CDR2 FYNNEI come from the germline V gene. The length of the CDR3 is 14 residues. V was clipped by 2 bases and J by 1 base, with 6 bases between them. Study conclusions and caveats: GvH clonotypes were identified within recipient marrow, with a subset emerging first in ileum or blood.

The repertoire was sequenced with immunoSEQ multiplex PCR; TCRdb's copy has only in-frame clones and lacks some. The sample carries over 75,000 clones, approximately 88% recorded once. This clonotype originated in a human donor who received an intestinal transplant. The V gene is TRBV2, the J gene TRBJ1-5; D is uncertain. The starting material was unstimulated CD4+ T cells sorted from spleen or lymph node cells, obtained before intestinal transplant. The CDR3 is CASSEFESNQPQHF. The CDR3 DNA reads TGTGCCAGCAGTGAATTTGAGAGCAATCAGCCCCAGCATTTT.